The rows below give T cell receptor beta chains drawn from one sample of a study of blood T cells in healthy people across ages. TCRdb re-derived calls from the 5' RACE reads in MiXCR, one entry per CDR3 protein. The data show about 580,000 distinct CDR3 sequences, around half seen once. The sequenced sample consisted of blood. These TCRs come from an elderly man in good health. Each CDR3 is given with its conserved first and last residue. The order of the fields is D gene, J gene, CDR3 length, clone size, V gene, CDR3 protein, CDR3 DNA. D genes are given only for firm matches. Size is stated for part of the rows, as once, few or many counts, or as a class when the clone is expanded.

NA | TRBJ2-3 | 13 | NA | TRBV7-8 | CASSLAQEDTQYF | TGTGCCAGCAGCTTAGCGCAAGAAGATACGCAGTATTTT
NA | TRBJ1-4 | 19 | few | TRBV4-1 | CASSQAPGRGGRANEKLFF | TGCGCCAGCAGCCAAGCCCCCGGGAGGGGAGGGCGAGCTAATGAAAAACTGTTTTTT
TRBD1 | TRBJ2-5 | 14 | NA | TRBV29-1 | CSGISQTGQETQYF | TGCAGCGGTATTAGCCAGACAGGGCAAGAGACCCAGTACTTC
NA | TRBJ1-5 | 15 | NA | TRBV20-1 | CSASGSPRGNQPQHF | TGCAGTGCTAGTGGAAGCCCGAGGGGCAATCAGCCCCAGCATTTT
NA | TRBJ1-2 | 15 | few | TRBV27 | CASRIEKQGYYGYTF | TGTGCCAGCAGAATCGAGAAACAGGGATACTATGGCTACACCTTC
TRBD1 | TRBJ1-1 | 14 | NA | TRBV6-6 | CASTVQGAGTEAFF | TGTGCCAGCACCGTACAGGGGGCTGGTACTGAAGCTTTCTTT
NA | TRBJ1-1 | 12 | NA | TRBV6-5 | CASSNRRTEAFF | TGTGCCAGTAGTAATCGCAGGACTGAAGCTTTCTTT
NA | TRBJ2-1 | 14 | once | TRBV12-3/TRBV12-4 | CASSTRGGGNEQFF | TGTGCCAGCAGCACCCGGGGAGGGGGCAATGAGCAGTTCTTC
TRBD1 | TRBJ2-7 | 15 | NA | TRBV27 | CASSSPPTGSYEQYF | TGTGCCAGCAGTTCCCCTCCGACAGGGAGCTACGAGCAGTACTTC
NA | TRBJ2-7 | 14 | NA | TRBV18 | CASSPSLRDYEQYF | TGTGCCAGCTCACCATCGTTGCGGGACTACGAGCAGTACTTC
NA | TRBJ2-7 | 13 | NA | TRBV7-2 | CASSPSRALEQYF | TGTGCCAGCAGTCCCTCGCGGGCGCTAGAGCAGTACTTC
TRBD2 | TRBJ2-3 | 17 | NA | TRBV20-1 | CSATSGVQGGLTDTQYF | TGCAGTGCTACTAGCGGGGTCCAGGGGGGCCTCACAGATACGCAGTATTTT
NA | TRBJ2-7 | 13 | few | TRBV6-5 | CASSDSPDYEQYF | TGTGCCAGCAGTGACTCGCCTGACTACGAGCAGTACTTC
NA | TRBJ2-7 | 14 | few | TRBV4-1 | CASSPPGTANEQYF | TGCGCCAGCAGCCCCCCCGGGACGGCTAACGAGCAGTACTTC
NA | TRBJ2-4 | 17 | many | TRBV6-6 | CASSYSPGRGKPNIQYF | TGTGCCAGCAGTTACTCGCCGGGAAGGGGGAAACCTAACATTCAGTACTTC
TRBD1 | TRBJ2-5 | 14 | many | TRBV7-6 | CASSSDRYQETQYF | TGTGCCAGCAGCTCGGACAGGTACCAAGAGACCCAGTACTTC
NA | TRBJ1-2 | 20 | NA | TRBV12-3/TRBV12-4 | CASSLGLGFGGLGANYGYTF | TGTGCCAGCAGTTTAGGGTTGGGGTTTGGGGGCTTGGGGGCTAACTATGGCTACACCTTC
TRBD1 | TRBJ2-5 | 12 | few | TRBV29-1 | CSVQGASETQYF | TGCAGCGTTCAGGGGGCCTCGGAGACCCAGTACTTC
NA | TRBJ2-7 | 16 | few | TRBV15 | CATSRAAGVDAYEQYF | TGTGCCACCAGCAGAGCTGCAGGGGTCGACGCTTACGAGCAGTACTTC
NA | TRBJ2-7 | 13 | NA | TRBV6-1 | CASKGTNSYEQYF | TGTGCCAGCAAGGGAACCAACTCCTACGAGCAGTACTTC
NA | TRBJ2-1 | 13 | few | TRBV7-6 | CASSLFAGDEQFF | TGTGCCAGCAGCTTATTCGCAGGGGATGAGCAGTTCTTC
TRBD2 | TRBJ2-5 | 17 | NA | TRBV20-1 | CSAGLAGGPLGEETQYF | TGCAGTGCGGGGCTAGCGGGGGGTCCACTGGGGGAAGAGACCCAGTACTTC
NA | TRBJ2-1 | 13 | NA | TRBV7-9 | CVSSLDSYNEQFF | TGTGTCAGCAGCCTTGACAGCTACAATGAGCAGTTCTTC
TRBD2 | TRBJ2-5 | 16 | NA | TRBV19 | CASSPRLAGGRYEQYF | TGTGCCAGTAGTCCCCGACTAGCGGGAGGGCGGTATGAGCAGTACTTC
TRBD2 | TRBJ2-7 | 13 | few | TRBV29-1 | CSVSPTSGPEQYF | TGCAGCGTTTCCCCGACTAGCGGCCCCGAGCAGTACTTC
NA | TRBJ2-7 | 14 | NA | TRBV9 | CASSPRAQTYEQYF | TGTGCCAGCAGCCCCCGGGCCCAAACCTACGAGCAGTACTTC
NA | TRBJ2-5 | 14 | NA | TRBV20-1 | CSARQGLRQETQYF | TGCAGTGCTAGACAGGGGCTCCGCCAAGAGACCCAGTACTTC
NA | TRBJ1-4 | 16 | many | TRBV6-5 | CASSYGQGQGNEKLFF | TGTGCCAGCAGTTACGGCCAGGGCCAGGGTAATGAAAAACTGTTTTTT
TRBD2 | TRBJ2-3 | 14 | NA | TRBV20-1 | CSATEGGRADTQYF | TGCAGTGCCACCGAGGGAGGGCGCGCAGATACGCAGTATTTT
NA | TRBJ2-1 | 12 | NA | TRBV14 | CASSLLASEQFF | TGTGCCAGCAGCCTACTAGCTAGTGAGCAGTTCTTC
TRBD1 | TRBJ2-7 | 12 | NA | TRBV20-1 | CSALDRVGEQYF | TGCAGTGCCCTGGACAGGGTAGGCGAGCAGTACTTC
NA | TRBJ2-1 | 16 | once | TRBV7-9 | CASSPEGVPRYNEQFF | TGTGCCAGCAGCCCAGAGGGGGTACCCAGGTACAATGAGCAGTTCTTC
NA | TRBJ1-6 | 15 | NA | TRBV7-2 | CASSLFQGPNSPLHF | TGTGCCAGCAGCTTATTTCAGGGGCCTAATTCACCCCTCCACTTT
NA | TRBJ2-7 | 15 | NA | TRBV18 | CASSPGQVDYNEQYF | TGTGCCAGCTCACCAGGACAGGTGGACTACAATGAGCAGTACTTC
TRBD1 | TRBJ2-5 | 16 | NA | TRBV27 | CASNRVGTVALYGQYF | TGTGCCAGCAATAGAGTAGGGACAGTGGCCCTCTACGGGCAGTACTTC
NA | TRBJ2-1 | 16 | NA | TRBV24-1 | CATRDDPQSSYNEQFF | TGTGCCACAAGGGACGACCCCCAGAGCTCCTACAATGAGCAGTTCTTC
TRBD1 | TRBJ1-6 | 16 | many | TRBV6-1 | CASSKLPGDSVSPLHF | TGTGCCAGCAGTAAGCTCCCCGGGGACAGTGTTTCACCCCTCCACTTT
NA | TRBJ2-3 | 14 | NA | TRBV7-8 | CASSLASGKDTQYF | TGTGCCAGCAGCTTAGCATCCGGGAAAGATACGCAGTATTTT
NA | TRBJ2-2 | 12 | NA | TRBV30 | CAWSLNTGELFF | TGTGCCTGGAGTCTTAACACCGGGGAGCTGTTTTTT
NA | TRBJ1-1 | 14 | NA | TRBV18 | CASSPLVQNTEAFF | TGTGCCAGCTCACCACTGGTCCAGAACACTGAAGCTTTCTTT
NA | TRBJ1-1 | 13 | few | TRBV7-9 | CASSFPRSTEAFF | TGTGCCAGCAGCTTCCCTCGTAGTACTGAAGCTTTCTTT
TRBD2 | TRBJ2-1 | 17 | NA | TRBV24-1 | CATSDPPTSGTYNEQFF | TGTGCCACCAGTGACCCCCCGACTAGCGGGACTTACAATGAGCAGTTCTTC
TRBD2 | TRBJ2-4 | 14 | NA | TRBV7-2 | CASSLGLASNIQYF | TGTGCCAGCAGCTTGGGACTAGCGAGTAACATTCAGTACTTC
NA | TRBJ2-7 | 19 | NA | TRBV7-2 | CASSFGGGGPGILSYEQYF | TGTGCCAGCAGCTTTGGGGGTGGGGGGCCCGGGATCCTCTCCTACGAGCAGTACTTC
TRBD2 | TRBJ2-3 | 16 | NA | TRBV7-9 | CASSAQTSGRTDTQYF | TGTGCCAGCAGCGCCCAGACTAGCGGGCGAACAGATACGCAGTATTTT
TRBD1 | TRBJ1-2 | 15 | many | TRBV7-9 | CASSPSGTGWFGYTF | TGTGCCAGCAGCCCTTCCGGGACAGGGTGGTTTGGCTACACCTTC
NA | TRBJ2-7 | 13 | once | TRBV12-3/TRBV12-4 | CASSFRRNYEQYF | TGTGCCAGCAGTTTCCGGCGGAACTACGAGCAGTACTTC
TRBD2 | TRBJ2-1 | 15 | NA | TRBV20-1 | CSARTGTSGGNEQFF | TGCAGTGCTCGAACCGGGACTAGCGGGGGTAATGAGCAGTTCTTC
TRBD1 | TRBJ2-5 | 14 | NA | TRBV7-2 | CASSSRGQDVTQYF | TGTGCCAGCAGTTCAAGGGGGCAAGACGTGACCCAGTACTTC
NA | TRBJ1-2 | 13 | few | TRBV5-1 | CASSFEGLAGYTF | TGCGCCAGCAGCTTCGAGGGTCTGGCTGGCTACACCTTC
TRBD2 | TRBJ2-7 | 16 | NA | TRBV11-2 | CASSSGTSGSLDEQYF | TGTGCCAGCAGCTCCGGGACTAGCGGGAGTCTCGACGAGCAGTACTTC
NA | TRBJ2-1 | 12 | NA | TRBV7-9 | CASSLDFNEQFF | TGTGCCAGCAGCTTAGATTTCAATGAGCAGTTCTTC